This entry lists 2 T cell receptor beta chains sequenced from one sample in a study of blood T cell repertoires in COVID-19. Sequencing used immunoSEQ multiplex PCR; TCRdb keeps in-frame clones, though not all of them. The sample records about 58,000 clones, approximately 90% being singletons. Source material: peripheral blood. The source of these receptors is a woman aged 60-75 years with active COVID-19.

The rearrangement joins TRBV5-5 to TRBJ1-2; D not resolved. The CDR3 is 15 amino acids. Per the germline V gene, CDR1 is SGHKS and CDR2 is YYEKEE (reference sequence). Deletions cut 0 bases from V and 4 bases from J, with 13 bases between. The DNA for the CDR3 is TGTGCCAGCAGCTTGGGCCCGGTTGAGGCCTATGGCTACACCTTC. This codes for CASSLGPVEAYGYTF.

This chain links TRBV7-3 with TRBJ2-1; D is perhaps TRBD2 (5 bases). The CDR3 extends over 13 amino acids. The germline gives CDR1 SGHTA, CDR2 FQGTGA. V was trimmed by 5 bases and J by 12 bases, leaving 17 bases between them. The CDR3, as DNA: TGTGCCAGCAGCCCAGGACCCGAGGGTGGGCAGTTCTTC. Protein: CASSPGPEGGQFF.